The 29 T cell receptor beta chains presented below share a single source sample, sequenced in a study of CD8 T cells in ankylosing spondylitis. TCRdb re-called the 5' RACE reads with MiXCR, one entry per CDR3 protein. Of about 240,000 distinct CDR3 sequences in the sample, under 30% were seen once. Sequencing was done on a sample of blood, either unsorted or a sorted T cell fraction (not recorded which). The receptors stem from a male donor with ankylosing spondylitis or in good health (not recorded which).

The DNA of the CDR3 is TGTGCCAGCAGCCGCTCCGAGGGTTACGAGCAGTACTTC. Translating gives CASSRSEGYEQYF. The rearrangement uses TRBV7-3 and TRBJ2-7; maybe TRBD2 (5 bases). The CDR3 extends over 13 amino acids. V was trimmed by 5 bases and J by 4 bases, leaving 12 bases between them. The V gene's germline CDR1 is SGHTA and CDR2 FQGTGA.

This clonotype was seen ten or more times. The CDR3 here is CASRFIGQETQYF. CDR3 nucleotide sequence: TGTGCCAGCAGGTTTATCGGTCAAGAGACCCAGTACTTC. This chain joins TRBV5-6 and TRBJ2-5, with unresolved D. CDR3 length: 13 amino acids. The V gene lost 5 bases and the J gene lost 2 bases, with 10 bases spanning the gap. CDR1 is SGHDT, CDR2 YYEEEE, per germline.

This clonotype has at least ten counts. The chain joins TRBV20-1 to TRBJ2-5, with D possibly being TRBD2 (6 bases). Germline V CDR1 and CDR2: DFQATT, SNEGSKA (reference sequence). Trimming removed 6 bases from V and 11 bases from J, with 28 bases in between. The CDR3 loop spans 15 amino acids. CDR3 sequence reads: CSANFPGYMEGSQYF. CDR3 sequence (DNA): TGCAGTGCCAACTTCCCGGGGTATATGGAGGGATCTCAGTACTTC.

Ten or more counts support this clonotype. V usage is TRBV5-1 and J usage is TRBJ1-5; D is undetermined. The ends were cut back, 0 bases at V and 0 bases at J, with 7 bases in the middle. CDR1 is SGHRS and CDR2 is YFSETQ in the germline V gene. The CDR3 spans 15 residues. The CDR3 bases are TGCGCCAGCAGCTTGGAAGGGAATAGCAATCAGCCCCAGCATTTT. It encodes CASSLEGNSNQPQHF.

Of note for this clonotype: The junction differs from germline at one of its ends, possibly a read error. This sequence joins TRBV15 and TRBJ2-7, with a tentative D call TRBD1 (5 bases). The CDR3 has 12 residues. The germline gives CDR1 LNHNV, CDR2 YYDKDF (reference sequence). The CDR3 coding sequence is TGTGTCACCAGCACAGGAGTTTACGAGCAGTACTTC. Protein product: CVTSTGVYEQYF.

This sequence joins TRBV7-6 and TRBJ2-7, with D maybe TRBD1 (6 bases). CDR3 length: 14 amino acids. Germline assignment: CDR1 SGHVS and CDR2 FNYEAQ. Trimming removed 1 base from V and 4 bases from J, with 11 bases in between. CDR3 loop: CASSLGGRGYEQYF. For the CDR3, the DNA is TGTGCCAGCAGCTTAGGGGGGCGAGGTTACGAGCAGTACTTC.

J is TRBJ2-1 and V is TRBV15, with a tentative D call TRBD1 (5 bases). This CDR3 region has 14 residues. Deletions cut 6 bases from V and 2 bases from J, with 11 bases between. Germline V CDR1 and CDR2: LNHNV, YYDKDF (reference sequence). In DNA, the CDR3 is TGTGCCACCAGTAGGGGCTCGGCCTACAATGAGCAGTTCTTC. It encodes CATSRGSAYNEQFF.

This chain links TRBV29-1 with TRBJ2-1; 11 bases map to TRBD1. Per germline, CDR1 SQVTM and CDR2 ANQGSEA. The CDR3 sequence is 14 residues long. The V and J ends lost 6 bases and 6 bases, in that order; junction bases with no gene match: 7. The CDR3 reads CSVQEGQGVNEQFF. In nucleotides, the CDR3 is TGCAGCGTCCAGGAGGGACAGGGGGTCAATGAGCAGTTCTTC.

The table lists this clonotype with many counts. J is TRBJ2-4 and V is TRBV25-1, with 9 bases lining up with TRBD1. The CDR3 length is 17 residues. With V trimmed by 2 bases and J by 2 bases, 7 bases remained unmatched. Germline V gene lookup returns CDR1 MGHDK and CDR2 SYGVNS. CDR3 nucleotides: TGTGCCAGCAGTGAAGGGACAGGGTCTTGGTCCAAAAACATTCAGTACTTC. It is translated as CASSEGTGSWSKNIQYF.

The chain has TRBV5-1 and TRBJ2-5; D is perhaps TRBD1 or TRBD2 (5 bases each). Germline lookup yields CDR1 SGHRS and CDR2 YFSETQ. V lost 2 bases and J 2 bases, leaving 10 bases between the germline ends. This CDR3 comprises 14 residues. CDR3 nucleotides: TGCGCCAGCAGCTTCGGGACGGATCAAGAGACCCAGTACTTC. It codes for CASSFGTDQETQYF.

The J gene is TRBJ1-3, the V gene TRBV25-1, with unresolved D. Trimming removed 2 bases at V and 0 bases at J, with 5 bases between. Germline assignment: CDR1 MGHDK and CDR2 SYGVNS. The CDR3 is 14 amino acids. CDR3 DNA: TGTGCCAGCAGTGAACGGGTCTCTGGAAACACCATATATTTT. As protein: CASSERVSGNTIYF.

The V gene is TRBV11-3, the J gene TRBJ1-1, with D possibly TRBD1 on 6 matching bases. The CDR3 sequence is 13 residues long. Germline CDR1 and CDR2: SGHNT and YENEEA. The germline V and J ends were trimmed by 5 bases and 6 bases, with 13 bases remaining between them. CDR3 bases: TGTGCCAGCAGCCACACAGGGTCCTCTGAAGCTTTCTTT. It encodes CASSHTGSSEAFF.

This chain links TRBV10-3 with TRBJ1-5; no definite D call. V was pared by 8 bases and J by 5 bases, with 13 bases between. In germline, CDR1 is ENHRY, CDR2 SYGVKD. The CDR3 length is 13 residues. DNA of the CDR3: TGTGCCATCTCCGGGAGGTGGGATCAGCCCCAGCATTTT. Protein: CAISGRWDQPQHF.

This clonotype was counted many times. The chain has TRBV20-1 and TRBJ2-3; a weak D match, TRBD2 (5 bases). The CDR3 is 13 residues long. V was clipped by 7 bases and J by 1 base, with 12 bases between them. Germline V gene data show CDR1 as DFQATT and CDR2 as SNEGSKA (reference sequence). DNA for the CDR3: TGCAGTGTAGTACGGGGAGGCACAGATACGCAGTATTTT. The encoded protein is CSVVRGGTDTQYF.

This chain joins TRBV20-1 and TRBJ2-7; no clear D gene. Germline CDR1 reads DFQATT; CDR2 reads SNEGSKA (reference sequence). The CDR3 consists of 12 residues. V gave up 7 bases and J gave up 6 bases, with 16 bases separating them. The CDR3 sequence: CSVEPPGGEQYF. The DNA of the CDR3 is TGCAGTGTAGAGCCCCCCGGCGGCGAGCAGTACTTC.

Many counts were recorded for this clonotype. V gene TRBV24-1 combines with J gene TRBJ2-2, with 7 bases fitting TRBD1. V dropped 3 bases and J dropped 8; count of bases not matched to a gene: 14. The CDR3 has 17 amino acids. Germline V gives CDR1 KGHDR, CDR2 SFDVKD. Here the CDR3 DNA reads TGTGCCACCAGTGATCCGGGCCGGGACAGTTTTTCTGGGGAGCTGTTTTTT. Translated, it gives CATSDPGRDSFSGELFF.

This clonotype was seen only a few times. V gene TRBV6-2 or TRBV6-3 combines with J gene TRBJ1-2; 8 positions agree with TRBD1. CDR1 is MNHEY and CDR2 is SVGEGT in the germline V gene. V was clipped by 7 bases and J by 4 bases; unmatched bases: 8. The CDR3 consists of 14 residues. Here the CDR3 reads CASIPAGGSYGYTF. Here the CDR3 DNA reads TGTGCCAGCATTCCCGCAGGGGGCAGCTATGGCTACACCTTC.

This clonotype was observed many times. The V gene is TRBV10-1, the J gene TRBJ2-3; D unresolved. V was shortened by 4 bases and J by 4 bases, with 12 bases between the two germline ends. Germline CDR1 and CDR2: WNHNN and SYGVQD (reference sequence). This CDR3 contains 14 residues. CDR3 protein: CASSGSGIPDTQYF. DNA of the CDR3: TGCGCCAGCAGTGGATCGGGCATCCCAGATACGCAGTATTTT.

The chain links TRBV5-4 to TRBJ2-1; 15 bases are a match to TRBD2. CDR1 and CDR2 from the germline V gene are SGHNT and YYREEE (reference sequence). Trimming removed 4 bases from V and 9 bases from J; junction bases left unmatched: 11. The CDR3 loop spans 17 amino acids. The CDR3 DNA reads TGTGCCAGCAGCCTCCAAGGACTAGCGGGGGGGCCTGTTGAGCAGTTCTTC. As protein: CASSLQGLAGGPVEQFF.

The chain employs TRBV12-3 or TRBV12-4 and TRBJ2-3; D is undetermined. V was clipped by 3 bases and J by 2 bases, with 6 bases between them. The CDR3 totals 13 residues. The CDR3 region is CASSFDPTDTQYF. The CDR3 DNA reads as TGTGCCAGCAGTTTTGACCCCACAGATACGCAGTATTTT.

This clonotype was seen a handful of times. The chain carries TRBV5-1 and TRBJ2-1; D is uncertain. This CDR3 contains 16 residues. V lost 0 bases and J lost 0, with 10 bases in between. Germline CDR1 is SGHRS and CDR2 is YFSETQ. CDR3 residues: CASSLAGSSSYNEQFF. CDR3 sequence (DNA): TGCGCCAGCAGCTTGGCTGGGTCGAGCTCCTACAATGAGCAGTTCTTC. The complete variable domain, with remaining parts taken from reference TRBV5-1 and TRBJ2-1, reads KAGVTQTPRYLIKTRGQQVTLSCSPISGHRSVSWYQQTPGQGLQFLFEYFSETQRNKGNFPGRFSGRQFSNSRSEMNVSTLELGDSALYLCASSLAGSSSYNEQFFGPGTRLTVL.

The chain carries TRBV12-3 or TRBV12-4 and TRBJ2-5; D remains ambiguous. The V and J ends lost 3 bases and 7 bases respectively, with 6 bases between them. The CDR3 length is 11 residues. The CDR3 spells CASSLEGTQYF. In DNA form, the CDR3 reads TGTGCCAGCAGTTTGGAAGGGACCCAGTACTTC.

The CDR3 spells CSAILEQPPYEQYF. Here the CDR3 DNA reads TGCAGTGCTATACTGGAACAGCCGCCCTACGAGCAGTACTTC. The V and J genes are TRBV20-1 and TRBJ2-7, with D uncertain. The CDR3 sequence is 14 residues long. Trimming removed 4 bases at V and 2 bases at J, with 15 bases between. Germline values: CDR1 DFQATT, CDR2 SNEGSKA (reference sequence).

This clonotype was observed many times. The gene calls are TRBV12-3 or TRBV12-4 and TRBJ1-2; D not certain. Trimming stripped 1 base from V and 3 bases from J, with 9 bases between. This CDR3 comprises 14 residues. Written as DNA, the CDR3 is TGTGCCAGCAGTTTAGTCAGGCCGCACTATGGCTACACCTTC. Protein sequence: CASSLVRPHYGYTF.

The chain combines TRBV29-1 with TRBJ2-3, with 7 bases identical to TRBD1. Germline trimming cut 7 bases from V and 0 bases from J; bases unmatched to any gene: 7. The CDR3 loop spans 14 amino acids. Germline CDR1 and CDR2: SQVTM and ANQGSEA. This CDR3 reads CSGKQGSSTDTQYF. CDR3 nucleotide sequence: TGCAGCGGCAAACAGGGGTCTAGCACAGATACGCAGTATTTT.

At least ten counts were recorded for this clonotype. V is TRBV20-1 and J is TRBJ2-2; possible D gene TRBD1, 6 bases. Trimming took off 6 bases at V and 6 bases at J, with 17 bases between the two ends. The germline V gene has CDR1 DFQATT and CDR2 SNEGSKA (reference sequence). CDR3 length: 14 residues. The CDR3 coding sequence is TGCAGTGCCCACGACAGGACCAGGGCCGGGGAGCTGTTTTTT. Its protein product is CSAHDRTRAGELFF.

The chain has TRBV10-3 and TRBJ2-3; the D gene is possibly TRBD1 (5 bases). The CDR3 has 14 amino acids. CDR1 ENHRY and CDR2 SYGVKD come from the germline V gene. The V gene lost 11 bases and the J gene lost 2 bases, with 17 bases spanning the gap. The CDR3 loop reads CALSDMDNTDTQYF. CDR3 nucleotide sequence: TGTGCCCTGTCCGATATGGACAACACAGATACGCAGTATTTT.

This clonotype has a handful of counts. CDR3 nucleotide sequence: TGCAGCGTTGACCGCAGAGGCGATGGCTACACCTTC. Encoded protein: CSVDRRGDGYTF. This chain uses TRBV29-1 with TRBJ1-2; unclear D gene. Germline V gives CDR1 SQVTM, CDR2 ANQGSEA. The CDR3 covers 12 residues. Trimming left V 3 bases short and J 6 bases short, with 11 bases between.

The gene calls are TRBV20-1 and TRBJ2-3; D remains unclear. The CDR3 length is 13 residues. V was cut by 0 bases and J by 6 bases, with 10 bases left in between. Germline V gene sequence: CDR1 DFQATT, CDR2 SNEGSKA (reference sequence). This CDR3 is CSARDPRSDTQYF. The CDR3 DNA reads TGCAGTGCTAGAGACCCCAGGTCGGATACGCAGTATTTT.